The entry that follows covers one T cell receptor beta chain sequence. Uncultured naive and memory CD4+ T cells supplied DNA for deep TCR-beta sequencing. Produced via immunoSEQ multiplex PCR; TCRdb's table is partial and in-frame only. The table has some 65,000 clones, about 87% seen once. CD4+ T cells from unexposed donors were obtained before the COVID-19 pandemic (2011-2018). The sample is drawn from a study of CD4 T cells in relation to SARS-CoV-2 and coronaviruses. Turning to the study itself: The HLA restriction of the shared crossreactive spike epitopes was mapped.

This CDR3 comprises 15 residues. The V gene's germline CDR1 is SGHRS and CDR2 YFSETQ. V was clipped by 0 bases and J by 3 bases, with 12 bases between them. This chain uses TRBV5-1 with TRBJ2-5, with D hard to call. The sequenced sample was memory CD4+ T cells from PBMCs. This TCR was recovered from a human donor in good health. For the CDR3, the DNA is TGCGCCAGCAGCTTGGCCGCCGGGCTAAAAGAGACCCAGTACTTC. It encodes CASSLAAGLKETQYF.